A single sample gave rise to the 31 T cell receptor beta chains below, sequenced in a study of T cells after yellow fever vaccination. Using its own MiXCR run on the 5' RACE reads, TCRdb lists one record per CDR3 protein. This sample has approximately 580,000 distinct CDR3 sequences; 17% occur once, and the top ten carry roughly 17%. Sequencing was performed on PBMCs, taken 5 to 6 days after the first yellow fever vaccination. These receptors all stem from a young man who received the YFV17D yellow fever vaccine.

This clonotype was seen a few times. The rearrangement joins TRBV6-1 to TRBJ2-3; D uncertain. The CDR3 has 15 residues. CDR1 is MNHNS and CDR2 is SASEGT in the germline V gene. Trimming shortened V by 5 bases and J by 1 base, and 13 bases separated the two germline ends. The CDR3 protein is CASSPLSQGTDTQYF. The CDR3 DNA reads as TGTGCCAGCAGTCCTCTCAGCCAGGGCACAGATACGCAGTATTTT.

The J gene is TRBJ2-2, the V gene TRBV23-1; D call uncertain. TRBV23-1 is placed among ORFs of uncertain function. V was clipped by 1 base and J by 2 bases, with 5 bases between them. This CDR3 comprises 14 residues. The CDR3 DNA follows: TGCGCCAGCAGTCAATACCACAACACCGGGGAGCTGTTTTTT. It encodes CASSQYHNTGELFF.

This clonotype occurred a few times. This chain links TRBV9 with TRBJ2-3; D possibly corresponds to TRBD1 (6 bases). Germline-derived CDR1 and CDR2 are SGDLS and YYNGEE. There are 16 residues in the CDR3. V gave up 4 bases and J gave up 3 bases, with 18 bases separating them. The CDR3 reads CASSINRDTNTDTQYF. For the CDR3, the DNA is TGTGCCAGCAGCATCAACCGGGACACCAATACAGATACGCAGTATTTT.

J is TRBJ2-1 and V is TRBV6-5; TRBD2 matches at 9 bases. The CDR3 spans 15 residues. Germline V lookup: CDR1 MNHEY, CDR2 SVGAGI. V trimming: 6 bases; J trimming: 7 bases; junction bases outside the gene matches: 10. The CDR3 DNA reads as TGTGCCAGCAGCTCTAGCGGGGTTACAATTAATGAGCAGTTCTTC. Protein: CASSSSGVTINEQFF.

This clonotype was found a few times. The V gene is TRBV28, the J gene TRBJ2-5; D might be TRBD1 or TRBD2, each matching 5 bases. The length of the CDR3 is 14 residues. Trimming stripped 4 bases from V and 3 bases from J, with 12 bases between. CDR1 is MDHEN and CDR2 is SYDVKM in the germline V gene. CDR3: CASSSTRGEETQYF. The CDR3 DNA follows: TGTGCCAGCAGTTCTACGAGGGGAGAAGAGACCCAGTACTTC.

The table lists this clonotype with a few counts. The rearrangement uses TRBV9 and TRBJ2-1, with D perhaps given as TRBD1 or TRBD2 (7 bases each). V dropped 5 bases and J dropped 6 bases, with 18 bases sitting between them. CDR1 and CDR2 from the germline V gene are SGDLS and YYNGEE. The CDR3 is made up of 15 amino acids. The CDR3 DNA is TGTGCCAGCAGTGAGGGGCCAGGGGGGGGCAATGAGCAGTTCTTC. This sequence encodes CASSEGPGGGNEQFF.

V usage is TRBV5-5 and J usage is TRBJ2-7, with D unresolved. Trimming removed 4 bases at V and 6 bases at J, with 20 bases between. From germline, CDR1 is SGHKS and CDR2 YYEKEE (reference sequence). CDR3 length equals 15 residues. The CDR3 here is CASSPSRTQASEQYF. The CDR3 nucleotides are TGTGCCAGCAGCCCGTCCCGGACCCAGGCCTCCGAGCAGTACTTC.

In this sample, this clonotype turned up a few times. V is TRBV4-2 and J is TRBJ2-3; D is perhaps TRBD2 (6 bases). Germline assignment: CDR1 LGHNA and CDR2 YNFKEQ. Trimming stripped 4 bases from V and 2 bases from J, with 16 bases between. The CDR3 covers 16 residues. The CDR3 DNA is TGTGCCAGCAGCCGGGCGTTGGGGGGAGACACAGATACGCAGTATTTT. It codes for CASSRALGGDTDTQYF.

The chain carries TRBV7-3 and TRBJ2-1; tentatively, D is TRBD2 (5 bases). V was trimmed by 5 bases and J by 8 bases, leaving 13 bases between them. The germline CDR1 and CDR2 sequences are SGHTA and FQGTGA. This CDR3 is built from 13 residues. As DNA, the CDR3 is TGTGCCAGCAGCCTGGGGTCGGGGTATGAGCAGTTCTTC. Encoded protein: CASSLGSGYEQFF.

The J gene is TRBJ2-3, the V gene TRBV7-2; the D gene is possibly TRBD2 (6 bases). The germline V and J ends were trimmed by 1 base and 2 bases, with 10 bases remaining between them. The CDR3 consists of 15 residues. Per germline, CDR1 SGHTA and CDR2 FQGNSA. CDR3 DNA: TGTGCCAGCAGCTTAGTTGCGGGGCTCACAGATACGCAGTATTTT. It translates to CASSLVAGLTDTQYF.

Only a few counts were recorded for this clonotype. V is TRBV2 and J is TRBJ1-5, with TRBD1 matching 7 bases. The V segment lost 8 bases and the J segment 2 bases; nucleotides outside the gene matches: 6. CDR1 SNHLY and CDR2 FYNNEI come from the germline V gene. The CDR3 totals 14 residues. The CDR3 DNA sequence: TGTGCCAGCGGGAACAGGGGTGGCAATCAGCCCCAGCATTTT. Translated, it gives CASGNRGGNQPQHF.

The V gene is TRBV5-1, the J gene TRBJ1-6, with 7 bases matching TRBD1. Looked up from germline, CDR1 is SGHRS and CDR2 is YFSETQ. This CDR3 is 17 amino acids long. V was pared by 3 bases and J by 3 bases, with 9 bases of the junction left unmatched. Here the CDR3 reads CASSWVGQTDYNSPLHF. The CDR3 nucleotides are TGCGCCAGCAGCTGGGTGGGACAGACGGACTATAATTCACCCCTCCACTTT.

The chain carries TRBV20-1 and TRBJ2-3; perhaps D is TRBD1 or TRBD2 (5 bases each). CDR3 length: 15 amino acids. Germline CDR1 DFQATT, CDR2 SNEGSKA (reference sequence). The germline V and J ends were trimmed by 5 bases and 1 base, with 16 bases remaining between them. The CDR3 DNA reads TGCAGTGCTGGGGCTAGCAGAGGCCGCACAGATACGCAGTATTTT. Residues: CSAGASRGRTDTQYF.

CDR3 loop: CASSYGTSDEQYF. CDR3 in DNA: TGTGCCAGCAGCTACGGGACTAGCGACGAGCAGTACTTC. V is TRBV5-6 and J is TRBJ2-7; 10 bases map to TRBD2. The germline gives CDR1 SGHDT, CDR2 YYEEEE. Losses at the gene ends were 3 bases for V and 5 bases for J; bases not matched to a gene: 2. The CDR3 totals 13 residues.

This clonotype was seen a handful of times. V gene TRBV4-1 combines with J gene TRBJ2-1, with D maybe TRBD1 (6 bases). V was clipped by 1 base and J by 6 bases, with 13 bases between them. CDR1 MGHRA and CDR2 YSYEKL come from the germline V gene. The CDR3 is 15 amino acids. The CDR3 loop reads CASSQGTARSNEQFF. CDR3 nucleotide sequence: TGCGCCAGCAGCCAAGGGACAGCCAGAAGCAATGAGCAGTTCTTC.

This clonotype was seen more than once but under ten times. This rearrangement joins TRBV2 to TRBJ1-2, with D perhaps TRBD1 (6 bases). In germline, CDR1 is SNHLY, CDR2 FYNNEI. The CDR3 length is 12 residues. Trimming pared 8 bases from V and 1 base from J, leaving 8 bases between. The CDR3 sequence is CASVQGNYGYTF. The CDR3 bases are TGTGCCAGCGTACAGGGTAACTATGGCTACACCTTC.

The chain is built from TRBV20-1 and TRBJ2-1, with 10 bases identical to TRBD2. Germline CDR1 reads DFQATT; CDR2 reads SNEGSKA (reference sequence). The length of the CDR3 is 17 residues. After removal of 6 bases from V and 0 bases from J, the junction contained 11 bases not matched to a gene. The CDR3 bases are TGCAGTGCCCAGTCGACTAGCGGGTATAGCTCCTACAATGAGCAGTTCTTC. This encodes CSAQSTSGYSSYNEQFF.

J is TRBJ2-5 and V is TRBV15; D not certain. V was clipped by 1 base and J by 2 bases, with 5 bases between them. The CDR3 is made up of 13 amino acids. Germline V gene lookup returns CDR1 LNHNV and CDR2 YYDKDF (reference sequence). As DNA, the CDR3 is TGTGCCACCAGCAGAGGGGCTCAAGAGACCCAGTACTTC. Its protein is CATSRGAQETQYF.

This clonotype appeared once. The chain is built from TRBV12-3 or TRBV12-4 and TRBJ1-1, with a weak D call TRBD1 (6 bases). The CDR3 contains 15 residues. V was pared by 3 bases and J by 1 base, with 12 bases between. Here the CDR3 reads CASSFKGQRNTEAFF. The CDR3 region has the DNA TGTGCCAGCAGTTTTAAGGGACAAAGGAACACTGAAGCTTTCTTT.

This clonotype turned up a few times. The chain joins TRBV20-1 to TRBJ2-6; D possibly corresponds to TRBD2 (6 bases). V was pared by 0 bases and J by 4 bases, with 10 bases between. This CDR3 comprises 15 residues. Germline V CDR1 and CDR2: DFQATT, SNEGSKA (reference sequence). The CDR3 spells CSAREEGRGANVLTF. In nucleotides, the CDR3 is TGCAGTGCTAGAGAGGAGGGGCGAGGGGCCAACGTCCTGACTTTC.

The CDR3 DNA sequence: TGTGCCAGCAGCCCCCATTTGGAGACCCAGTACTTC. Amino acid sequence: CASSPHLETQYF. The gene calls are TRBV9 and TRBJ2-5; no reliable D call. CDR1 and CDR2 from the germline V gene are SGDLS and YYNGEE. V was clipped by 4 bases and J by 5 bases, with 9 bases between them. The CDR3 runs 12 residues.

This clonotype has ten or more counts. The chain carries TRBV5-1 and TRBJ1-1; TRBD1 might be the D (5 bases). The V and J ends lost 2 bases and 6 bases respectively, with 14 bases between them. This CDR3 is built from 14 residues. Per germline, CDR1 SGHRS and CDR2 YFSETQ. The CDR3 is CASSLGTVGAEAFF. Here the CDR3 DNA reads TGCGCCAGCAGCTTAGGGACGGTAGGCGCTGAAGCTTTCTTT.

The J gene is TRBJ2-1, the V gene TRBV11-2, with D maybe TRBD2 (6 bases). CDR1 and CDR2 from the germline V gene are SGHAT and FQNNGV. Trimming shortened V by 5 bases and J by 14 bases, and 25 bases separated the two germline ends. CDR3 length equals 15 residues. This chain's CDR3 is CASSDELLAGTQKFF. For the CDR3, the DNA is TGTGCCAGCAGCGACGAACTATTGGCGGGAACACAGAAGTTCTTC.

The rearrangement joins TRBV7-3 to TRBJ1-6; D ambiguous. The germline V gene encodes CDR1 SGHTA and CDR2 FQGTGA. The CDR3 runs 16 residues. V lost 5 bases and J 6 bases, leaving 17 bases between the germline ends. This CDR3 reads CASSRTPIGGNSPLHF. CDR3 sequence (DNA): TGTGCCAGCAGCCGTACCCCAATCGGAGGTAATTCACCCCTCCACTTT.

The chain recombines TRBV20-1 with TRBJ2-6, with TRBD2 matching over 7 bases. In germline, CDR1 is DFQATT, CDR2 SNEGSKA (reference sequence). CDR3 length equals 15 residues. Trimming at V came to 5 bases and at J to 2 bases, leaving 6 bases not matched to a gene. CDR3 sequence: CSARTGGAGANVLTF. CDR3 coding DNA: TGCAGTGCTCGGACGGGGGGTGCTGGGGCCAACGTCCTGACTTTC.

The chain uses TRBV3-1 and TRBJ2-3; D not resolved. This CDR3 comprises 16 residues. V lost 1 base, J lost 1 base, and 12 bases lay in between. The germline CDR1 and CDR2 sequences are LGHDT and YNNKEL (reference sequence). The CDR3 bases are TGTGCCAGCAGCCAAGCCCTTGCATCGGGCACAGATACGCAGTATTTT. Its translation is CASSQALASGTDTQYF.

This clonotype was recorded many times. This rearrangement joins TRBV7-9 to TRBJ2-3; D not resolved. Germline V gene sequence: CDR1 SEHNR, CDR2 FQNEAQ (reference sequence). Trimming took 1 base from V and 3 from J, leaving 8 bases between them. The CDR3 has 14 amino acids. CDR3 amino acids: CASSLDGYTDTQYF. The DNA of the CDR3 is TGTGCCAGCAGCTTAGACGGTTATACAGATACGCAGTATTTT. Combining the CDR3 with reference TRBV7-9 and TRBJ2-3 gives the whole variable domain DTGVSQNPRHKITKRGQNVTFRCDPISEHNRLYWYRQTLGQGPEFLTYFQNEAQLEKSRLLSDRFSAERPKGSFSTLEIQRTEQGDSAMYLCASSLDGYTDTQYFGPGTRLTVL.

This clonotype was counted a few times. The CDR3 nucleotides read TGTGCCAGCAGCTTTTCTGGCGGGGAGCTGTTTTTT. Amino acids: CASSFSGGELFF. This chain connects TRBV7-3 to TRBJ2-2; no firm D call. Germline V gene data show CDR1 as SGHTA and CDR2 as FQGTGA. V was clipped by 3 bases and J by 7 bases, with 6 bases between them. This CDR3 is built from 12 residues.

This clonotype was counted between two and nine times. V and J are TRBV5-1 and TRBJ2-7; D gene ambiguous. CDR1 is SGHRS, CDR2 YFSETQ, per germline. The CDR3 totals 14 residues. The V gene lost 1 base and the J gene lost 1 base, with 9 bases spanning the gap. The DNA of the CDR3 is TGCGCCAGCAGCTTGTCGTCGGATTCCTACGAGCAGTACGTC. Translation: CASSLSSDSYEQYV.

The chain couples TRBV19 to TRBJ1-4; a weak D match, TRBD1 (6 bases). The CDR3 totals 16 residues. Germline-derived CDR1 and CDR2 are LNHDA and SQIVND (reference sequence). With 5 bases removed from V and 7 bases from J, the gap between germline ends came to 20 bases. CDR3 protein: CASSVTPQGLIEKLFF. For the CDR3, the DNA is TGTGCCAGTAGTGTCACACCACAGGGATTGATTGAAAAACTGTTTTTT.

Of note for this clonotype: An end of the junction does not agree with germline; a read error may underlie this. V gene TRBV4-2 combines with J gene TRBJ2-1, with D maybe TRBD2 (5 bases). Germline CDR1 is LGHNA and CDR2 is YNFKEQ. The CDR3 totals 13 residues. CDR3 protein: CASGQGPGVEQFF. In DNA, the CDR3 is TGTGCCAGCGGCCAAGGGCCCGGGGTCGAGCAGTTCTTC.